One sample yielded the 32 T cell receptor beta chains listed below, sequenced in a study of CD8+ T cells in alopecia areata. Treatment defined: oral pan-JAK inhibitor, 5-10 mg twice daily. Extraction of RNA preceded its reverse transcription into cDNA, which served as the sequencing template. Assay used: immunoSEQ multiplex PCR; TCRdb lists only in-frame clones, some missing. The table has around 270,000 clones, roughly 64% seen once. The source was CD4+ T cells sorted from blood, collected at week 24, from a patient treated with tofacitinib. The receptors derive from a human donor with alopecia areata.

This sequence joins TRBV30 and TRBJ1-4; TRBD1 matches 7 bases. The CDR3 spans 14 residues. Trimming removed 1 base from V and 4 bases from J; junction bases left unmatched: 3. Germline values: CDR1 GTSNPN, CDR2 SVGIG (reference sequence). The CDR3 is CAWSDGTDNEKLFF. CDR3 nucleotides: TGTGCCTGGAGTGACGGGACAGATAATGAAAAACTGTTTTTT.

The chain employs TRBV30 and TRBJ2-7, with D maybe TRBD1 (6 bases). The V and J ends lost 3 bases and 0 bases respectively, with 9 bases between them. Looked up from germline, CDR1 is GTSNPN and CDR2 is SVGIG (reference sequence). CDR3 length equals 13 residues. The CDR3 nucleotides read TGTGCCTGGAGCGGACAGAGCTCCTACGAGCAGTACTTC. The encoded protein is CAWSGQSSYEQYF.

CDR3 protein: CSGRLAGGTDTQYF. Written as DNA, the CDR3 is TGCAGCGGGCGATTAGCGGGAGGCACAGATACGCAGTATTTT. The J gene is TRBJ2-3, the V gene TRBV29-1; TRBD2 agrees at 9 bases. CDR3 size: 14 residues. With V trimmed by 7 bases and J by 1 base, 6 bases remained unmatched. Germline assignment: CDR1 SQVTM and CDR2 ANQGSEA.

The chain employs TRBV4-1 and TRBJ1-2; D is unresolved. CDR3 size: 16 residues. CDR1 and CDR2 from the germline V gene are MGHRA and YSYEKL. Between the trimmed V and J ends, which lost 0 bases and 5 bases, there was a span of 16 bases. The CDR3: CASSQDWAALQYGYTF. The CDR3 DNA reads as TGCGCCAGCAGCCAAGATTGGGCAGCCCTGCAGTATGGCTACACCTTC.

The chain employs TRBV19 and TRBJ1-5, with TRBD1 as a possible D gene (6 bases). Germline V gene data show CDR1 as LNHDA and CDR2 as SQIVND (reference sequence). This CDR3 is 14 amino acids long. Trimming left V 6 bases short and J 7 bases short, with 16 bases between. CDR3 residues: CASSRTGMRQPQHF. The CDR3 DNA sequence: TGTGCCAGTAGCCGTACAGGGATGAGGCAGCCCCAGCATTTT.

The chain couples TRBV5-1 to TRBJ2-3, with 8 bases identical to TRBD1. The V segment lost 4 bases and the J segment 4 bases; nucleotides outside the gene matches: 5. CDR1 is SGHRS and CDR2 is YFSETQ in the germline V gene. CDR3 length: 14 amino acids. The DNA of the CDR3 is TGCGCCAGCAGCCAGGACAGGGCGGCAGATACGCAGTATTTT. Protein sequence: CASSQDRAADTQYF. The full variable domain, its missing parts supplied by reference TRBV5-1 and TRBJ2-3, is KAGVTQTPRYLIKTRGQQVTLSCSPISGHRSVSWYQQTPGQGLQFLFEYFSETQRNKGNFPGRFSGRQFSNSRSEMNVSTLELGDSALYLCASSQDRAADTQYFGPGTRLTVL.

The rearrangement uses TRBV10-3 and TRBJ2-7; D is perhaps TRBD1 or TRBD2 (5 bases each). Trimming took 3 bases from V and 6 from J, leaving 9 bases between them. Germline V gene lookup returns CDR1 ENHRY and CDR2 SYGVKD. The CDR3 covers 12 residues. The CDR3 DNA reads as TGTGCCATCAGTGACAGGGAGTCCGAGCAGTACTTC. Translated, it gives CAISDRESEQYF.

V is TRBV25-1 and J is TRBJ1-1; D remains unclear. Germline lookup yields CDR1 MGHDK and CDR2 SYGVNS. The CDR3 length is 13 residues. V was trimmed by 5 bases and J by 3 bases, leaving 10 bases between them. CDR3 bases: TGTGCCAGCAGTAGGGTGGTCGACACTGAAGCTTTCTTT. Amino acid sequence: CASSRVVDTEAFF.

The CDR3, as DNA: TGTGCCAGCAGCGTAGGTAGGAGGGGCTATAATTCACCCCTCCACTTT. Its protein is CASSVGRRGYNSPLHF. V is TRBV9 and J is TRBJ1-6; maybe TRBD1 (5 bases). The CDR3 extends over 16 amino acids. The V and J ends lost 0 bases and 3 bases respectively, with 10 bases between them. CDR1 is SGDLS, CDR2 YYNGEE, per germline.

This chain uses TRBV5-4 with TRBJ2-1, with 10 bases identical to TRBD1. V lost 4 bases and J lost 3; bases outside the gene matches: 4. Germline V gene lookup returns CDR1 SGHNT and CDR2 YYREEE (reference sequence). The length of the CDR3 is 15 residues. The DNA for the CDR3 is TGTGCCAGCAGCCGGGGACAGGGGATCTACAATGAGCAGTTCTTC. Translating it yields CASSRGQGIYNEQFF.

This chain uses TRBV28 with TRBJ2-3, with D tentatively TRBD1 or TRBD2 (5 bases each). Trimming took off 6 bases at V and 0 bases at J, with 13 bases between the two ends. This CDR3 has 15 amino acids. Germline lookup yields CDR1 MDHEN and CDR2 SYDVKM. The DNA of the CDR3 is TGTGCCAGCAGGGGGGACCGTGCTAGCACAGATACGCAGTATTTT. Amino acids: CASRGDRASTDTQYF.

V is TRBV5-1 and J is TRBJ2-5; D possibly corresponds to TRBD1 (5 bases). Trimming shortened V by 0 bases and J by 5 bases, and 17 bases separated the two germline ends. Looked up from germline, CDR1 is SGHRS and CDR2 is YFSETQ. This CDR3 is built from 16 residues. The CDR3 coding sequence is TGCGCCAGCAGCTTGGCCACCGTAGGGGTTGGTGAGACCCAGTACTTC. Translation: CASSLATVGVGETQYF.

This chain joins TRBV6-5 and TRBJ1-2; D is unresolved. This CDR3 has 12 residues. Germline loops: CDR1 MNHEY, CDR2 SVGAGI. V lost 5 bases and J 5 bases, leaving 9 bases between the germline ends. The CDR3 DNA reads as TGTGCCAGCAGTCACGCCCCTTATGGCTACACCTTC. This translates into CASSHAPYGYTF.

The chain carries TRBV30 and TRBJ2-3; a weak D match, TRBD1 (5 bases). V was shortened by 0 bases and J by 2 bases, with 24 bases between the two germline ends. Looked up from germline, CDR1 is GTSNPN and CDR2 is SVGIG (reference sequence). CDR3 length: 19 amino acids. CDR3 protein: CAWSVTYESGPWDTDTQYF. CDR3 coding DNA: TGTGCCTGGAGTGTGACCTACGAGTCAGGGCCTTGGGACACAGATACGCAGTATTTT.

This sequence joins TRBV5-6 and TRBJ2-1; D might be TRBD1 (6 bases). The CDR3 totals 16 residues. The V end lost 1 base, the J end lost 7 bases, and 18 bases lay between the germline ends. The germline V gene has CDR1 SGHDT and CDR2 YYEEEE. CDR3 in DNA: TGTGCCAGCAGCTTGTATTCTCAGGGGAAAATGAATGAGCAGTTCTTC. Its translation: CASSLYSQGKMNEQFF.

V and J are TRBV7-2 and TRBJ2-5; TRBD2 matches at 8 bases. This CDR3 is 14 amino acids long. The ends lost 6 bases at V and 4 bases at J; junction bases unmatched: 7. Germline V gene data show CDR1 as SGHTA and CDR2 as FQGNSA. CDR3 sequence reads: CASRPGGLVETQYF. The CDR3 nucleotides are TGTGCCAGCAGACCGGGGGGACTAGTAGAGACCCAGTACTTC.

In its sample, this clone was seen a few times. Other DNA sequences within the sample encode an identical CDR3. This chain links TRBV28 with TRBJ2-7; D gene ambiguous. The CDR3 has 11 residues. CDR1 MDHEN and CDR2 SYDVKM come from the germline V gene. The germline V and J ends were trimmed by 3 bases and 4 bases, with 4 bases remaining between them. CDR3 coding DNA: TGTGCCAGCAGTTTGCGGTACGAGCAGTACTTC. Amino acid sequence: CASSLRYEQYF.

This chain uses TRBV27 with TRBJ2-1, with D possibly TRBD2 on 6 matching bases. Germline lookup yields CDR1 MNHEY and CDR2 SMNVEV (reference sequence). This CDR3 contains 15 residues. The germline V and J ends were trimmed by 6 bases and 6 bases, with 18 bases remaining between them. CDR3 coding DNA: TGTGCCAGCAGAAATCGACTAGTTTCACCCAATGAGCAGTTCTTC. The encoded protein is CASRNRLVSPNEQFF.

DNA for the CDR3: TGTGCCAGCAGCGTCGGAGACACCCCTTCCTACAATGAGCAGTTCTTC. Amino acid sequence: CASSVGDTPSYNEQFF. This chain connects TRBV9 to TRBJ2-1; D gene unclear. Germline lookup yields CDR1 SGDLS and CDR2 YYNGEE. The length of the CDR3 is 16 residues. The ends were cut back, 2 bases at V and 1 base at J, with 13 bases in the middle.

This clone was observed a few times. This chain uses TRBV7-9 with TRBJ2-5, with D possibly being TRBD1 (6 bases). The V and J ends lost 5 bases and 7 bases respectively, with 17 bases between them. The CDR3 consists of 14 residues. From germline, CDR1 is SEHNR and CDR2 FQNEAQ (reference sequence). In DNA form, the CDR3 reads TGTGCCAGCAGCCACGCGCAGGGGTTGGGGACCCAGTACTTC. It yields the protein CASSHAQGLGTQYF.

V usage is TRBV6-6 and J usage is TRBJ1-2, with D uncertain. Germline lookup yields CDR1 MNHNY and CDR2 SVGAGI (reference sequence). The CDR3 has 14 amino acids. Deletions cut 4 bases from V and 3 bases from J, with 12 bases between. In nucleotides, the CDR3 is TGTGCCAGCAGTTGGGGAGGGTCAGACTATGGCTACACCTTC. Amino acids: CASSWGGSDYGYTF.

This clone was picked up a small number of times. The chain combines TRBV7-6 with TRBJ1-6, with 7 bases that match TRBD1. The CDR3 loop spans 14 amino acids. The trim removed 5 bases at V and 10 bases at J, leaving 8 bases unmatched. Germline V gene sequence: CDR1 SGHVS, CDR2 FNYEAQ. CDR3 sequence: CASSPRDRRSPLHF. The DNA for the CDR3 is TGTGCCAGCAGCCCGCGGGACAGACGGTCACCCCTCCACTTT.

The chain uses TRBV28 and TRBJ1-5; a weak D match, TRBD1 (5 bases). The V gene lost 6 bases and the J gene lost 5 bases, with 23 bases spanning the gap. The CDR3 loop spans 17 amino acids. Germline V lookup: CDR1 MDHEN, CDR2 SYDVKM. The CDR3 DNA reads as TGTGCCAGCAGCTCCCAGGGTTCTACATCTGGGGATCAGCCCCAGCATTTT. Translated, it gives CASSSQGSTSGDQPQHF.

The chain employs TRBV4-3 and TRBJ2-1; D is ambiguous. The CDR3 has 13 residues. Germline V gene lookup returns CDR1 LGHNA and CDR2 YSLEER. Trimming stripped 4 bases from V and 3 bases from J, with 7 bases between. The CDR3 DNA follows: TGCGCCAGCAGCCTCACTCACTACAATGAGCAGTTCTTC. Amino acid sequence: CASSLTHYNEQFF.

For the CDR3, the DNA is TGTGCCAGCAGTGTACAGGGGAACTATGGCTACACCTTC. As protein: CASSVQGNYGYTF. The chain joins TRBV6-1 to TRBJ1-2; the match to TRBD1 covers 7 bases. V shed 4 bases and J 2 bases; nucleotides not matched to a gene: 1. The CDR3 has 13 residues. Germline CDR1 and CDR2: MNHNS and SASEGT.

A few counts support this clone. The chain employs TRBV29-1 and TRBJ2-6; D is unclear. This CDR3 comprises 12 residues. Germline values: CDR1 SQVTM, CDR2 ANQGSEA. V gave up 7 bases and J gave up 1 base, with 5 bases separating them. In nucleotides, the CDR3 is TGCAGCGGTTTGTCTGGGGCCAACGTCCTGACTTTC. Translated: CSGLSGANVLTF.

The chain uses TRBV12-5 and TRBJ2-1, with TRBD1 matching 9 bases. CDR1 is LGHNT and CDR2 is FRNRAP in the germline V gene. The CDR3 contains 16 residues. V shed 4 bases and J 1 base; nucleotides not matched to a gene: 5. The CDR3 DNA reads TGTGCTAGTGGTTCAATAGGGACAGGGTCCTACAATGAGCAGTTCTTC. Translating gives CASGSIGTGSYNEQFF.

This clone was detected a few times. V and J are TRBV5-1 and TRBJ2-1, with 7 bases identical to TRBD2. Trimming took 4 bases from V and 5 from J; bases not matched to a gene: 3. The CDR3 runs 13 residues. The V gene's germline CDR1 is SGHRS and CDR2 YFSETQ. The CDR3 DNA follows: TGCGCCAGCAGCCTCGGGAGGCACAATGAGCAGTTCTTC. It encodes CASSLGRHNEQFF.

The chain carries TRBV13 and TRBJ2-7; tentatively, D is TRBD1 (6 bases). From germline, CDR1 is PRHDT and CDR2 FYEKMQ (reference sequence). The CDR3 extends over 13 amino acids. V lost 5 bases, J lost 5 bases, and 13 bases lay in between. The CDR3 is CASSHTGSDEQYF. The CDR3, as DNA: TGTGCCAGCAGCCATACAGGGTCCGACGAGCAGTACTTC.

A few counts support this clone. The chain is built from TRBV6-5 and TRBJ1-2; the D gene is possibly TRBD1 (6 bases). Deletions cut 2 bases from V and 5 bases from J, with 9 bases between. There are 13 residues in the CDR3. Per germline, CDR1 MNHEY and CDR2 SVGAGI. The CDR3 sequence is CASSYARGYGYTF. CDR3 in DNA: TGTGCCAGCAGTTACGCCAGGGGTTATGGCTACACCTTC.

This rearrangement joins TRBV30 to TRBJ2-2; 8 bases line up with TRBD2. Germline V CDR1 and CDR2: GTSNPN, SVGIG (reference sequence). The CDR3 sequence is 15 residues long. V trimming: 5 bases; J trimming: 2 bases; junction bases outside the gene matches: 7. The CDR3 spells CAWRGAGGNTGELFF. The CDR3, as DNA: TGTGCCTGGCGGGGCGCGGGGGGAAACACCGGGGAGCTGTTTTTT.

This clone occurred a few times. The V gene is TRBV19, the J gene TRBJ2-1; TRBD2 matches 7 bases. The junction had 8 bases not matched to a gene; V was cut back by 7 bases and J by 8 bases. This CDR3 contains 13 residues. Germline CDR1 is LNHDA and CDR2 is SQIVND (reference sequence). The chain's CDR3 is CASTQRGSHEQFF. The DNA for the CDR3 is TGTGCCAGTACCCAGCGGGGTTCGCATGAGCAGTTCTTC.